This T cell receptor (beta chain) was retrieved from a study of TIL therapy for anti-PD-1-resistant metastatic lung cancer. The CDR3 is 15 residues long. V shed 5 bases and J 7 bases; nucleotides not matched to a gene: 6. Germline V gene sequence: CDR1 SGHNT, CDR2 YENEEA. Sequencing used immunoSEQ v3. Sequencing used immunoSEQ multiplex PCR; TCRdb keeps in-frame clones, though not all of them. The table includes about 52,000 clones, about 80% detected once. Details on this clone: The antigen is undetermined.

Study findings and constraints: Patients were highly selected, enriched for treatment-naive, never-smoker and oncogene-addicted cases.

Documented time point: pre-treatment sample, taken before nivolumab and TIL therapy. The sequencing here drew on blood, taken at baseline. The TCR sequence derives from a woman aged 25 to 80 with non-small cell lung cancer. The chain recombines TRBV11-3 with TRBJ2-2; 11 positions agree with TRBD1. DNA for the CDR3: TGTGCCAGCAGCAATGGACAGGGGGCGGGCGGGGAGCTGTTTTTT. This translates into CASSNGQGAGGELFF. Full variable domain (outside the CDR3, taken from reference TRBV11-3 and TRBJ2-2): EAGVVQSPRYKIIEKKQPVAFWCNPISGHNTLYWYLQNLGQGPELLIRYENEEAVDDSQLPKDRFSAERLKGVDSTLKIQPAELGDSAVYLCASSNGQGAGGELFFGEGSRLTVL.